Presented here are 20 T cell receptor beta chains from one specimen sequenced in a study of breast tumors, draining lymph nodes, adjacent tissues. One entry per CDR3 protein, called by TCRdb with MiXCR from the multiplex PCR reads. Among fewer than 200,000 distinct CDR3 sequences listed, 30% to 35% were seen once. Axillary draining lymph nodes of breast cancer patients supplied the node samples. The specimen was axillary lymph node tissue. These receptor sequences come from a female donor with breast cancer. Some clones in this sample may be carry-over from other donors' samples.

Points on this clonotype: Just one base apart from a much larger clone, this may be a read error. This rearrangement joins TRBV12-3 or TRBV12-4 to TRBJ2-2; TRBD2 is a possible D gene (5 bases). Trimming cost V 7 bases and J 1 base, with 10 bases left between them. The CDR3 spans 14 residues. The CDR3 DNA follows: TGTGCCAGCACCTTCGCGGGGAACACCGGGGAGCTGTTTTTT. Its protein is CASTFAGNTGELFF.

This clonotype showed up many times. The V call is TRBV27, the J call TRBJ2-3; TRBD2 agrees at 11 bases. Germline assignment: CDR1 MNHEY and CDR2 SMNVEV (reference sequence). J was trimmed by 2 bases and V by 5 bases; bases with no gene match: 9. The CDR3 extends over 17 amino acids. The CDR3 region is CASSTPLAGGDTDTQYF. DNA for the CDR3: TGTGCCAGCAGTACGCCCTTAGCGGGAGGGGACACAGATACGCAGTATTTT.

A word on this clonotype: A much larger clone differs from this one at a single base, so this may be a read error. In DNA form, the CDR3 reads TGTGTCAGTAGTATAGGGACGGGGAACTATGGCTACACCTTC. As protein: CVSSIGTGNYGYTF. This rearrangement joins TRBV19 to TRBJ1-2, with a possible D match to TRBD1 (5 bases). The CDR3 has 14 residues. The germline gives CDR1 LNHDA, CDR2 SQIVND (reference sequence).

This chain connects TRBV3-1 to TRBJ1-2, with 7 bases matching TRBD1. The CDR3 loop spans 14 amino acids. V was clipped by 4 bases and J by 4 bases; unmatched bases: 6. The V gene's germline CDR1 is LGHDT and CDR2 YNNKEL (reference sequence). CDR3 amino acids: CASSPGTEIYGYTF. CDR3 nucleotides: TGTGCCAGCAGCCCCGGGACAGAAATCTATGGCTACACCTTC.

This clonotype was seen at least ten times. The chain is built from TRBV11-3 and TRBJ2-3; 10 bases map to TRBD2. The V gene end was trimmed by 5 bases and the J gene end by 5 bases; junction bases not matched to a gene: 13. This CDR3 has 17 residues. CDR1 is SGHNT, CDR2 YENEEA, per germline. In nucleotides, the CDR3 is TGTGCCAGCAGCCCCACCGCAGCGGGGGGGCCTGGAGATACGCAGTATTTT. Its translation is CASSPTAAGGPGDTQYF. Full variable domain (remainder filled in from reference TRBV11-3 and TRBJ2-3): EAGVVQSPRYKIIEKKQPVAFWCNPISGHNTLYWYLQNLGQGPELLIRYENEEAVDDSQLPKDRFSAERLKGVDSTLKIQPAELGDSAVYLCASSPTAAGGPGDTQYFGPGTRLTVL.

This clonotype was seen many times. The rearrangement links TRBV4-2 to TRBJ2-1, with TRBD1 matching 7 bases. V lost 2 bases, J lost 2 bases, and 6 bases stayed unmatched. CDR1 LGHNA and CDR2 YNFKEQ come from the germline V gene. The CDR3 consists of 16 residues. The CDR3 loop reads CASSQLKQGTYNEQFF. CDR3 in DNA: TGTGCCAGCAGCCAACTTAAACAGGGGACCTACAATGAGCAGTTCTTC.

On this clonotype itself: A much larger clone sits a single nucleotide away, making a read error possible. V usage is TRBV30 and J usage is TRBJ2-1; 10 nucleotides align to TRBD1. V lost 5 bases to trimming and J lost 12 bases; unmatched junction nucleotides: 10. There are 13 residues in the CDR3. From germline, CDR1 is GTSNPN and CDR2 SVGIG (reference sequence). The CDR3 loop reads CAWDRGQRGGQFF. CDR3 nucleotide sequence: TGTGCCTGGGACAGGGGGCAAAGAGGTGGGCAGTTCTTC. The full variable domain, its missing parts supplied by reference TRBV30 and TRBJ2-1, is SQTIHQWPATLVQPVGSPLSLECTVEGTSNPNLYWYRQAAGRGLQLLFYSVGIGQISSEVPQNLSASRPQDRQFILSSKKLLLSDSGFYLCAWDRGQRGGQFFGPGTRLTVL.

This clonotype came up many times. The rearrangement links TRBV4-1 to TRBJ1-2; 8 bases map to TRBD1. Per the germline V gene, CDR1 is MGHRA and CDR2 is YSYEKL. V shed 0 bases and J 2 bases; nucleotides not matched to a gene: 8. The CDR3 length is 17 residues. The DNA for the CDR3 is TGCGCCAGCAGCCAAGAGGAGGGTACAGGGGGGAACTATGGCTACACCTTC. Protein: CASSQEEGTGGNYGYTF.

About this clonotype itself: A read error may produce the germline difference seen at one junction end. The chain recombines TRBV6-2 or TRBV6-3 with TRBJ2-5, with unresolved D. The CDR3 sequence is 15 residues long. Germline V gene sequence: CDR1 MNHEY, CDR2 SVGEGT. The CDR3 is CASSHSTFRRETQYF. In DNA, the CDR3 is TGTGCCAGCAGTCACTCGACTTTCCGAAGGGAGACCCAGTACTTC.

This clonotype was observed many times. This clone may be a read error of a much larger clone one base away. The rearrangement joins TRBV29-1 to TRBJ2-1, with D perhaps TRBD1 (6 bases). From germline, CDR1 is SQVTM and CDR2 ANQGSEA. The CDR3 has 12 residues. The CDR3 nucleotides are TGCGGCGTTGGACAGAACACCAATGAGCAGTTCTTC. Amino acid sequence: CGVGQNTNEQFF.

This clonotype was observed many times. This chain uses TRBV5-8 with TRBJ1-4, with 9 nucleotides matching TRBD1. V was pared by 1 base and J by 7 bases, with 14 bases of the junction left unmatched. CDR3 length: 18 amino acids. Looked up from germline, CDR1 is SGHTS and CDR2 is YDEGEE. The CDR3 here is CASSLWGTGTPTSEKLFF. CDR3 bases: TGTGCCAGCAGCTTGTGGGGGACAGGGACCCCGACCAGTGAAAAACTGTTTTTT.

This clonotype has ten or more counts. This rearrangement joins TRBV10-3 to TRBJ2-1; perhaps TRBD2 as D (6 bases). The CDR3 covers 15 residues. Germline CDR1 reads ENHRY; CDR2 reads SYGVKD. The V end was cut by 0 bases, the J end by 7 bases, with 13 bases between. The CDR3 sequence: CAISESILAGNEQFF. As DNA, the CDR3 is TGTGCCATCAGTGAGTCCATACTAGCTGGGAATGAGCAGTTCTTC.

This clonotype was observed a few times. The chain employs TRBV6-2 or TRBV6-3 and TRBJ2-3; a possible D gene is TRBD1 (5 bases). The CDR3 is made up of 15 amino acids. Germline-derived CDR1 and CDR2 are MNHEY and SVGEGT. V was shortened by 7 bases and J by 2 bases, with 16 bases between the two germline ends. The CDR3 DNA follows: TGTGCCAGCAAGGACCGACAGACACTCACAGATACGCAGTATTTT. It yields the protein CASKDRQTLTDTQYF.

The chain recombines TRBV5-6 with TRBJ1-1; D is unresolved. Germline-derived CDR1 and CDR2 are SGHDT and YYEEEE. Trimming stripped 1 base from V and 0 bases from J, with 13 bases between. The CDR3 extends over 16 amino acids. CDR3 coding DNA: TGTGCCAGCAGCTTGAGGGTAAACCGAATGAACACTGAAGCTTTCTTT. Translated: CASSLRVNRMNTEAFF.

This clonotype was recorded at least ten times. The CDR3 spells CASRLRASDREQFF. CDR3 bases: TGCGCCAGCAGGCTTCGAGCGAGCGACCGTGAGCAGTTCTTC. The gene calls are TRBV10-1 and TRBJ2-1; D ambiguous. CDR3 length: 14 amino acids. Germline loops: CDR1 WNHNN, CDR2 SYGVQD (reference sequence). Deletions cut 6 bases from V and 9 bases from J, with 18 bases between.

The table lists this clonotype with many counts. V gene TRBV7-9 combines with J gene TRBJ2-7; 9 nucleotides agree with TRBD1. The J segment lost 5 bases and the V segment lost 5 bases, leaving 10 bases of the junction unmatched. Germline CDR1 and CDR2: SEHNR and FQNEAQ (reference sequence). The CDR3 is 15 amino acids. CDR3 protein: CASSVPGTGYNEQYF. The CDR3 coding sequence is TGTGCCAGCAGCGTTCCCGGGACAGGGTATAACGAGCAGTACTTC.

This clonotype was detected a few times. The chain joins TRBV6-6 to TRBJ2-1, with D maybe TRBD2 (7 bases). The CDR3 is 15 amino acids. V gave up 2 bases and J gave up 4 bases, with 12 bases separating them. Germline V lookup: CDR1 MNHNY, CDR2 SVGAGI (reference sequence). DNA for the CDR3: TGTGCCAGCAGTTACGGGGAGGGGGGGTACAATGAGCAGTTCTTC. Translated, it gives CASSYGEGGYNEQFF.

The chain recombines TRBV10-3 with TRBJ2-5; TRBD2 aligns across 11 bases. There are 12 residues in the CDR3. J gave up 8 bases and V 8 bases, and 4 bases lay outside the gene matches. Germline loops: CDR1 ENHRY, CDR2 SYGVKD. CDR3: CAIGLAGGTQYF. In nucleotides, the CDR3 is TGTGCCATCGGGCTAGCGGGGGGAACCCAGTACTTC.

This clonotype was detected ten times or more. The chain recombines TRBV12-5 with TRBJ2-1; 8 nucleotides agree with TRBD2. The junction had 12 bases not matched to a gene; V was cut back by 0 bases and J by 5 bases. This CDR3 comprises 18 residues. CDR1 is LGHNT and CDR2 is FRNRAP in the germline V gene. This CDR3 is CASGLVQSGSLQNNEQFF. The CDR3 DNA reads as TGTGCTAGTGGTTTGGTACAAAGCGGGAGCCTTCAGAACAATGAGCAGTTCTTC.

In this sample, this clonotype turned up many times. The chain recombines TRBV20-1 with TRBJ2-7, with 12 bases that match TRBD2. The CDR3 spans 14 residues. Germline lookup yields CDR1 DFQATT and CDR2 SNEGSKA (reference sequence). Trimming cost V 5 bases and J 2 bases; bases outside gene matches: 4. The CDR3 nucleotides read TGCAGTGCTGGATCTAGCGGGAGGGCCTACGAGCAGTACTTC. This encodes CSAGSSGRAYEQYF.